These 30 T cell receptor beta chains came from one sample sequenced in a study of CD8 T cells in Susac syndrome. The RNA, 0.5 to 1 ug, was put through reverse transcription using random hexamers. TCRdb re-derived calls from the immunoSEQ multiplex PCR reads in MiXCR, one entry per CDR3 protein. The profile shows 200,000 to 250,000 distinct CDR3 sequences, just under 95% of them singletons. The specimen was CD4+ T cells from PBMCs. Receptors were obtained from a human donor with multiple sclerosis.

The chain is built from TRBV6-5 and TRBJ1-2; D call uncertain. The CDR3 contains 17 residues. Trimming stripped 0 bases from V and 2 bases from J, with 16 bases between. The germline V gene encodes CDR1 MNHEY and CDR2 SVGAGI. The CDR3 DNA reads as TGTGCCAGCAGTTACTCGAATTCAGGACTCCAAAACTATGGCTACACCTTC. Translation: CASSYSNSGLQNYGYTF.

The V and J genes are TRBV2 and TRBJ1-1; D unclear. V lost 11 bases and J lost 1, with 14 bases in between. CDR3 length: 13 amino acids. Germline V lookup: CDR1 SNHLY, CDR2 FYNNEI. CDR3 region: CAGNLVANTEAFF. The CDR3 DNA follows: TGTGCCGGGAACCTCGTCGCGAACACTGAAGCTTTCTTT.

This chain uses TRBV19 with TRBJ2-5; D is perhaps TRBD1 (6 bases). From germline, CDR1 is LNHDA and CDR2 SQIVND (reference sequence). V shed 3 bases and J shed 1 base, with 12 bases lying between them. The CDR3 sequence is 15 residues long. The CDR3, as DNA: TGTGCCAGTAGTATTGGCCAGGGGTCCCAAGAGACCCAGTACTTC. Encoded protein: CASSIGQGSQETQYF. Combining the CDR3 with reference TRBV19 and TRBJ2-5 gives the whole variable domain DGGITQSPKYLFRKEGQNVTLSCEQNLNHDAMYWYRQDPGQGLRLIYYSQIVNDFQKGDIAEGYSVSREKKESFPLTVTSAQKNPTAFYLCASSIGQGSQETQYFGPGTRLLVL.

This clonotype was recorded once. V usage is TRBV28 and J usage is TRBJ1-2; D not resolved. Looked up from germline, CDR1 is MDHEN and CDR2 is SYDVKM. The length of the CDR3 is 14 residues. Trimming cost V 9 bases and J 7 bases, with 21 bases left between them. DNA for the CDR3: TGTGCCAGTTCCGTCGAGACCCCGGGTCGTGGCTACACCTTC. Encoded protein: CASSVETPGRGYTF.

V gene TRBV7-3 combines with J gene TRBJ2-1; D is undetermined. The CDR3 runs 13 residues. Germline values: CDR1 SGHTA, CDR2 FQGTGA. Trimming removed 1 base from V and 4 bases from J, with 5 bases in between. The CDR3 coding sequence is TGTGCCAGCAGCTTAAACAGTTACAATGAGCAGTTCTTC. It specifies CASSLNSYNEQFF. The full variable domain, with the rest looked up from reference TRBV7-3 and TRBJ2-1, is GAGVSQTPSNKVTEKGKYVELRCDPISGHTALYWYRQSLGQGPEFLIYFQGTGAADDSGLPNDRFFAVRPEGSVSTLKIQRTERGDSAVYLCASSLNSYNEQFFGPGTRLTVL.

This sequence joins TRBV28 and TRBJ2-5; D not resolved. Deletions cut 2 bases from V and 6 bases from J, with 7 bases between. Germline loops: CDR1 MDHEN, CDR2 SYDVKM. This CDR3 comprises 12 residues. The CDR3 DNA follows: TGTGCCAGCAGTTTACCCCGAAAGACCCAGTACTTC. Translation gives CASSLPRKTQYF.

The CDR3 is CATSDGGRADTQYF. The CDR3 coding sequence is TGTGCCACCAGTGATGGCGGCAGGGCAGATACGCAGTATTTT. The V and J genes are TRBV24-1 and TRBJ2-3; possibly TRBD1 for D (5 bases). This CDR3 contains 14 residues. The V gene's germline CDR1 is KGHDR and CDR2 SFDVKD. V was pared by 3 bases and J by 4 bases, with 10 bases between.

The chain carries TRBV20-1 and TRBJ1-2; 9 bases map to TRBD1. CDR1 and CDR2 (germline): DFQATT, SNEGSKA (reference sequence). The CDR3 is 14 amino acids. Trimming took 1 base from V and 7 from J; bases not matched to a gene: 7. The CDR3 here is CSARVGTGSGGYTF. CDR3 nucleotide sequence: TGCAGTGCTAGAGTCGGGACAGGGTCCGGTGGCTACACCTTC.

The chain uses TRBV18 and TRBJ2-1; D not certain. Per the germline V gene, CDR1 is KGHSH and CDR2 is LQKENI. CDR3 length: 15 amino acids. Trimming took 3 bases from V and 0 from J, leaving 9 bases between them. CDR3 in DNA: TGTGCCAGCTCACCCGAATTGAGCTCCTACAATGAGCAGTTCTTC. Amino acid sequence: CASSPELSSYNEQFF.

V is TRBV7-2 and J is TRBJ2-7; 10 bases agree with TRBD2. CDR3 length equals 16 residues. Per the germline V gene, CDR1 is SGHTA and CDR2 is FQGNSA. Trimming took 4 bases from V and 3 from J; bases not matched to a gene: 9. CDR3 residues: CASSSWGTSAHYEQYV. The CDR3 DNA is TGTGCCAGCAGCTCGTGGGGGACTAGCGCCCACTACGAGCAGTACGTC.

For the CDR3, the DNA is TGTGCCAGCAGTTACCCGGGACTCCCAGAGGCAGATACGCAGTATTTT. Its translation: CASSYPGLPEADTQYF. This chain uses TRBV6-6 with TRBJ2-3; perhaps TRBD2 as D (6 bases). The CDR3 is made up of 16 amino acids. V shed 2 bases and J shed 4 bases, with 16 bases lying between them. CDR1 is MNHNY, CDR2 SVGAGI, per germline (reference sequence).

The rearrangement uses TRBV7-9 and TRBJ1-2, with a tentative D call TRBD1 (6 bases). Germline CDR1 is SEHNR and CDR2 is FQNEAQ (reference sequence). Trimming removed 3 bases from V and 7 bases from J, with 18 bases in between. CDR3 size: 15 residues. The CDR3, as DNA: TGTGCCAGCAGCTTTACTTCTGGGAGAGGGGGTGGCTACACCTTC. Translating gives CASSFTSGRGGGYTF.

The genes are TRBV9 and TRBJ2-4, with D perhaps matching TRBD1 (6 bases). The CDR3 is 18 residues long. Germline V gene lookup returns CDR1 SGDLS and CDR2 YYNGEE. Trimming stripped 3 bases from V and 4 bases from J, with 23 bases between. In DNA form, the CDR3 reads TGTGCCAGCAGCGAGGGGGTACACTCGAGGGAGCCTAAAAACATTCAGTACTTC. This codes for CASSEGVHSREPKNIQYF.

The CDR3 nucleotides read TGTGCCTGGACTGTACAAGGCGGGAGCCCCTACAATGAGCAGTTCTTC. This translates into CAWTVQGGSPYNEQFF. J is TRBJ2-1 and V is TRBV30; 7 nucleotides align to TRBD2. J lost 2 bases, V lost 4 bases, and 11 bases had no gene match. CDR1 is GTSNPN, CDR2 SVGIG, per germline (reference sequence). CDR3 length equals 16 residues. The whole variable domain, filled in from reference TRBV30 and TRBJ2-1, reads SQTIHQWPATLVQPVGSPLSLECTVEGTSNPNLYWYRQAAGRGLQLLFYSVGIGQISSEVPQNLSASRPQDRQFILSSKKLLLSDSGFYLCAWTVQGGSPYNEQFFGPGTRLTVL.

The J gene is TRBJ1-5, the V gene TRBV24-1; D is unresolved. CDR3 size: 12 residues. The germline gives CDR1 KGHDR, CDR2 SFDVKD. V lost 5 bases and J lost 4, with 5 bases in between. DNA for the CDR3: TGTGCCACCAGTGGTAGGAATCAGCCCCAGCATTTT. Its translation is CATSGRNQPQHF.

The V call is TRBV2, the J call TRBJ2-5, with D unclear. Germline V gene lookup returns CDR1 SNHLY and CDR2 FYNNEI. This CDR3 has 13 amino acids. Trimming took off 8 bases at V and 2 bases at J, with 12 bases between the two ends. The CDR3 is CASRRGQQETQYF. CDR3 nucleotide sequence: TGTGCCAGCCGTCGTGGGCAGCAAGAGACCCAGTACTTC.

This chain connects TRBV19 to TRBJ2-2; D gene uncertain. CDR1 LNHDA and CDR2 SQIVND come from the germline V gene (reference sequence). The CDR3 contains 13 residues. The V gene lost 3 bases and the J gene lost 6 bases, with 8 bases spanning the gap. The CDR3 bases are TGTGCCAGTAGTATCCAGGTCTCCGGGGAGCTGTTTTTT. It translates to CASSIQVSGELFF.

The chain couples TRBV20-1 to TRBJ2-3, with a possible D match to TRBD2 (7 bases). CDR1 and CDR2 from the germline V gene are DFQATT and SNEGSKA (reference sequence). The CDR3 is 16 residues long. Trimming pared 5 bases from V and 1 base from J, leaving 19 bases between. CDR3 DNA: TGCAGTGCTCCCTGGGGGGGCCTTCGGGGCACAGATACGCAGTATTTT. Its protein is CSAPWGGLRGTDTQYF.

The chain is built from TRBV5-4 and TRBJ2-7, with TRBD2 as a possible D gene (6 bases). V was shortened by 4 bases and J by 6 bases, with 23 bases between the two germline ends. Per the germline V gene, CDR1 is SGHNT and CDR2 is YYREEE (reference sequence). The CDR3 sequence is 16 residues long. The CDR3: CASSPTGRLAAGEQYF. DNA of the CDR3: TGTGCCAGCAGCCCTACCGGTCGGCTAGCAGCGGGCGAGCAGTACTTC.

The gene calls are TRBV19 and TRBJ1-1; 11 bases match TRBD1. The CDR3 consists of 16 residues. Germline V gives CDR1 LNHDA, CDR2 SQIVND (reference sequence). Germline trimming cut 5 bases from V and 2 bases from J; bases unmatched to any gene: 7. CDR3 sequence reads: CASSPRTGGPNTEAFF. In DNA, the CDR3 is TGTGCCAGTAGTCCACGGACAGGGGGCCCTAACACTGAAGCTTTCTTT.

This chain uses TRBV27 with TRBJ1-2; D uncertain. CDR1 is MNHEY, CDR2 SMNVEV, per germline (reference sequence). CDR3 size: 14 residues. Trimming pared 4 bases from V and 4 bases from J, leaving 13 bases between. Here the CDR3 DNA reads TGTGCCAGCAGTTCTCCAGCTCACGGCTATGGCTACACCTTC. The encoded protein is CASSSPAHGYGYTF.

The chain joins TRBV14 to TRBJ1-1; a possible D gene is TRBD1 (6 bases). Trimming removed 0 bases at V and 11 bases at J, with 19 bases between. The CDR3 totals 15 residues. In germline, CDR1 is SGHDN, CDR2 FVKESK. This CDR3 is CASSQDPGGKAAAFF. The CDR3 region has the DNA TGTGCCAGCAGCCAAGATCCCGGGGGCAAGGCTGCCGCTTTCTTT.

The chain recombines TRBV11-3 with TRBJ1-1; the D gene is possibly TRBD1 (5 bases). Deletions cut 3 bases from V and 8 bases from J, with 10 bases between. The CDR3 contains 12 residues. Germline V lookup: CDR1 SGHNT, CDR2 YENEEA. CDR3 protein: CASSLGEREAFF. The CDR3 bases are TGTGCCAGCAGCTTGGGGGAGAGGGAAGCTTTCTTT. The full variable domain, rest sourced from reference TRBV11-3 and TRBJ1-1, is EAGVVQSPRYKIIEKKQPVAFWCNPISGHNTLYWYLQNLGQGPELLIRYENEEAVDDSQLPKDRFSAERLKGVDSTLKIQPAELGDSAVYLCASSLGEREAFFGQGTRLTVV.

The chain joins TRBV4-1 to TRBJ2-2, with D maybe TRBD1 (6 bases). The CDR3 consists of 15 residues. V shed 2 bases and J shed 6 bases, with 13 bases lying between them. Per the germline V gene, CDR1 is MGHRA and CDR2 is YSYEKL. This CDR3 is CASSQSQGRAGELFF. The CDR3, as DNA: TGCGCCAGCAGCCAATCACAGGGAAGGGCCGGGGAGCTGTTTTTT.

The J gene is TRBJ1-2, the V gene TRBV28, with D unresolved. CDR3 length: 12 amino acids. Looked up from germline, CDR1 is MDHEN and CDR2 is SYDVKM. V was pared by 11 bases and J by 4 bases, with 14 bases between. Written as DNA, the CDR3 is TGTGCCGTATTGGCAGGTATCTATGGCTACACCTTC. Residues: CAVLAGIYGYTF.

V usage is TRBV12-3 or TRBV12-4 and J usage is TRBJ2-2; no clear D. The CDR3 covers 13 residues. V was clipped by 9 bases and J by 2 bases, with 10 bases between them. The CDR3 sequence: CASSAFNTGELFF. CDR3 DNA: TGTGCCAGTTCAGCCTTCAACACCGGGGAGCTGTTTTTT.

The chain uses TRBV5-1 and TRBJ2-2; TRBD1 might be the D (5 bases). Germline assignment: CDR1 SGHRS and CDR2 YFSETQ. V was clipped by 0 bases and J by 2 bases, with 8 bases between them. This CDR3 region has 15 residues. This CDR3 is CASSLETDNTGELFF. CDR3 coding DNA: TGCGCCAGCAGCTTGGAGACAGATAACACCGGGGAGCTGTTTTTT. The variable domain in full, completed from reference TRBV5-1 and TRBJ2-2, reads KAGVTQTPRYLIKTRGQQVTLSCSPISGHRSVSWYQQTPGQGLQFLFEYFSETQRNKGNFPGRFSGRQFSNSRSEMNVSTLELGDSALYLCASSLETDNTGELFFGEGSRLTVL.

The chain couples TRBV6-1 to TRBJ2-7, with 8 bases matching TRBD1. This CDR3 has 12 amino acids. The germline V gene has CDR1 MNHNS and CDR2 SASEGT. V lost 6 bases, J lost 5 bases, and 3 bases stayed unmatched. The CDR3 DNA is TGTGCCAGCAGGGACAGGGTCCACGAGCAGTACGTC. Protein: CASRDRVHEQYV.

The genes are TRBV30 and TRBJ2-1; 7 bases fit TRBD2. This CDR3 has 14 residues. Looked up from germline, CDR1 is GTSNPN and CDR2 is SVGIG (reference sequence). J gave up 9 bases and V 3 bases, and 11 bases lay outside the gene matches. This CDR3 reads CAWRGERDSVEQFF. CDR3 DNA: TGTGCCTGGAGGGGAGAGCGGGATTCGGTTGAGCAGTTCTTC. The full variable domain, its missing parts supplied by reference TRBV30 and TRBJ2-1, is SQTIHQWPATLVQPVGSPLSLECTVEGTSNPNLYWYRQAAGRGLQLLFYSVGIGQISSEVPQNLSASRPQDRQFILSSKKLLLSDSGFYLCAWRGERDSVEQFFGPGTRLTVL.

The gene calls are TRBV27 and TRBJ2-1; TRBD2 might be the D (5 bases). The CDR3 sequence is 15 residues long. V lost 3 bases and J 5 bases, leaving 14 bases between the germline ends. Germline V gene sequence: CDR1 MNHEY, CDR2 SMNVEV (reference sequence). The DNA of the CDR3 is TGTGCCAGCAGTTTGAGTTACCTAGCAAACAATGAGCAGTTCTTC. Protein sequence: CASSLSYLANNEQFF.